The 32 T cell receptor beta chains in this list originate from one sample, sequenced in a study of OX40 agonist ivuxolimab in advanced cancers. Library preparation used the immunoSEQ multiplex PCR assay. What TCRdb holds here is the immuneACCESS table cut down to in-frame rearrangements. Part of the clones is not present; checked against another copy, under half of the missing clones reflect an unresolved V gene, and the others are unexplained. The table for this sample lists approximately 32,000 clones; approximately 91% of them were counted only once. The ten biggest clones cover roughly 50% of the sample. Sample: CD4+ or CD8+ T cells sorted from blood, taken in a trial of the OX40 agonist ivuxolimab. The receptors here all came from an adult with an advanced solid tumor such as melanoma, head and neck, liver or kidney cancer.

This chain links TRBV30 with TRBJ2-7, with D possibly matching TRBD2 (6 bases). The CDR3 covers 15 residues. V lost 4 bases and J lost 0, with 16 bases in between. The V gene's germline CDR1 is GTSNPN and CDR2 SVGIG (reference sequence). The CDR3 coding sequence is TGTGCCTGGAAGGAGGGGAACTCTGGCTCCTACGAGCAGTACTTC. It codes for CAWKEGNSGSYEQYF.

This sequence joins TRBV6-1 and TRBJ2-3; the D gene is possibly TRBD2 (6 bases). The CDR3 loop spans 14 amino acids. Trimming left V 10 bases short and J 2 bases short, with 16 bases between. Germline V gene lookup returns CDR1 MNHNS and CDR2 SASEGT. The DNA of the CDR3 is TGTGCCATCGACGGGACTCTGACCACAGATACGCAGTATTTT. It is translated as CAIDGTLTTDTQYF.

This chain connects TRBV5-6 to TRBJ2-7; 8 bases are shared with TRBD1. CDR1 is SGHDT and CDR2 is YYEEEE in the germline V gene. CDR3 length: 14 amino acids. V lost 4 bases to trimming and J lost 2 bases; unmatched junction nucleotides: 5. DNA for the CDR3: TGTGCCAGCAGCGTCCGGGACAGGACCTACGAGCAGTACTTC. Translated, it gives CASSVRDRTYEQYF.

As regards this clone: In the same sample, other DNA sequences code for this CDR3. The CDR3 nucleotides read TGTGCCAGCAGCTTGGGCAATGAGCAGTTCTTC. Residues: CASSLGNEQFF. The rearrangement uses TRBV5-6 and TRBJ2-1; unclear D gene. CDR1 and CDR2 from the germline V gene are SGHDT and YYEEEE. Trimming took off 0 bases at V and 6 bases at J, with 1 base between the two ends. CDR3 length: 11 residues. Based on the CDR3 plus reference TRBV5-6 and TRBJ2-1, the full variable domain is DAGVTQSPTHLIKTRGQQVTLRCSPKSGHDTVSWYQQALGQGPQFIFQYYEEEERQRGNFPDRFSGHQFPNYSSELNVNALLLGDSALYLCASSLGNEQFFGPGTRLTVL.

The V gene is TRBV7-3, the J gene TRBJ2-3, with D tentatively TRBD1 (6 bases). The CDR3 consists of 15 residues. With 2 bases removed from V and 2 bases from J, the gap between germline ends came to 11 bases. Germline V gives CDR1 SGHTA, CDR2 FQGTGA. CDR3 sequence: CASSLGDITTDTQYF. CDR3 nucleotide sequence: TGTGCCAGCAGCTTAGGGGACATAACCACAGATACGCAGTATTTT.

This clone showed up just a few times. The chain has TRBV5-6 and TRBJ2-2; D is ambiguous. Germline-derived CDR1 and CDR2 are SGHDT and YYEEEE. The CDR3 is 14 amino acids. V was trimmed by 4 bases and J by 2 bases, leaving 9 bases between them. CDR3 protein: CASSPLGNTGELFF. The CDR3 bases are TGTGCCAGCAGCCCCTTAGGAAACACCGGGGAGCTGTTTTTT.

The chain carries TRBV6-6 and TRBJ2-1; perhaps TRBD1 as D (5 bases). Germline V gene data show CDR1 as MNHNY and CDR2 as SVGAGI (reference sequence). The V end lost 5 bases, the J end lost 3 bases, and 11 bases lay between the germline ends. CDR3 length: 14 residues. For the CDR3, the DNA is TGTGCCAGCAGTCACATAGGGGACTACAATGAGCAGTTCTTC. This gives the protein CASSHIGDYNEQFF.

The chain employs TRBV19 and TRBJ1-5; possibly TRBD1 for D (6 bases). The CDR3 extends over 16 amino acids. With 2 bases removed from V and 6 bases from J, the gap between germline ends came to 17 bases. The germline V gene encodes CDR1 LNHDA and CDR2 SQIVND (reference sequence). The CDR3 region is CASSISGGLDSQPQHF. CDR3 DNA sequence: TGTGCCAGTAGTATAAGTGGGGGCCTAGACAGTCAGCCCCAGCATTTT. The entire variable domain, with the rest obtained from reference TRBV19 and TRBJ1-5, is as follows: DGGITQSPKYLFRKEGQNVTLSCEQNLNHDAMYWYRQDPGQGLRLIYYSQIVNDFQKGDIAEGYSVSREKKESFPLTVTSAQKNPTAFYLCASSISGGLDSQPQHFGDGTRLSIL.

This clone is labeled as large (0.1 to 1%). This CDR3 is CSVVLNTEAFF. CDR3 in DNA: TGCAGCGTTGTGTTGAACACTGAAGCTTTCTTT. The V call is TRBV29-1, the J call TRBJ1-1, with unresolved D. Germline V gene sequence: CDR1 SQVTM, CDR2 ANQGSEA. The CDR3 is 11 amino acids. V was shortened by 4 bases and J by 0 bases, with 3 bases between the two germline ends.

This chain joins TRBV6-1 and TRBJ1-5; TRBD1 is a possible D gene (6 bases). Trimming stripped 6 bases from V and 3 bases from J, with 15 bases between. This CDR3 spans 15 amino acids. CDR1 and CDR2 from the germline V gene are MNHNS and SASEGT. The CDR3 nucleotides read TGTGCCAGCAGCCTCAACAGGGCACACAATCAGCCCCAGCATTTT. Encoded protein: CASSLNRAHNQPQHF.

CDR3 sequence (DNA): TGTGCCAGCAGCGTTGAGGGACAGGGACAGTACGAGCAGTACTTC. This sequence encodes CASSVEGQGQYEQYF. The J gene is TRBJ2-7, the V gene TRBV9; the match to TRBD1 covers 9 bases. The CDR3 consists of 15 residues. Germline V gene sequence: CDR1 SGDLS, CDR2 YYNGEE. After removal of 2 bases from V and 4 bases from J, the junction contained 7 bases not matched to a gene.

This chain connects TRBV27 to TRBJ1-3; no definite D call. CDR3 length: 16 amino acids. Germline V gives CDR1 MNHEY, CDR2 SMNVEV (reference sequence). Trimming cost V 8 bases and J 4 bases, with 21 bases left between them. The CDR3 DNA reads as TGTGCCAGCGCGACTATGGAGGGCCCTGGAGGAAACACCATATATTTT. This encodes CASATMEGPGGNTIYF.

The chain combines TRBV7-2 with TRBJ1-5; D may be TRBD1 (6 bases). CDR1 SGHTA and CDR2 FQGNSA come from the germline V gene. The CDR3 extends over 15 amino acids. The V end was cut by 3 bases, the J end by 1 base, with 10 bases between. The CDR3 sequence: CASSFYRGSNQPQHF. Written as DNA, the CDR3 is TGTGCCAGCAGCTTTTATAGGGGGAGCAATCAGCCCCAGCATTTT.

Note on this clone: The same CDR3 is also encoded by other DNA sequences in this sample. V gene TRBV2 combines with J gene TRBJ2-2, with TRBD1 matching over 9 bases. The CDR3 totals 14 residues. After removal of 8 bases from V and 1 base from J, the junction contained 2 bases not matched to a gene. From germline, CDR1 is SNHLY and CDR2 FYNNEI. The CDR3 here is CASWGQGNTGELFF. CDR3 bases: TGTGCCAGCTGGGGACAGGGGAACACCGGGGAGCTGTTTTTT. The entire variable domain, with the rest obtained from reference TRBV2 and TRBJ2-2, is as follows: EPEVTQTPSHQVTQMGQEVILRCVPISNHLYFYWYRQILGQKVEFLVSFYNNEISEKSEIFDDQFSVERPDGSNFTLKIRSTKLEDSAMYFCASWGQGNTGELFFGEGSRLTVL.

This chain uses TRBV10-2 with TRBJ2-7; D possibly corresponds to TRBD1 (5 bases). Germline loops: CDR1 WSHSY, CDR2 SAAADI. The CDR3 length is 14 residues. Trimming left V 0 bases short and J 3 bases short, with 9 bases between. The CDR3 DNA follows: TGCGCCAGCAGTGAGTCTGGACACTTCTACGAGCAGTACTTC. It translates to CASSESGHFYEQYF.

The chain employs TRBV11-2 and TRBJ2-5; perhaps TRBD2 as D (6 bases). The germline CDR1 and CDR2 sequences are SGHAT and FQNNGV. V was trimmed by 2 bases and J by 5 bases, leaving 6 bases between them. The CDR3 is 12 residues long. The CDR3 reads CASSLSGETQYF. The CDR3 DNA follows: TGTGCCAGCAGCTTAAGCGGGGAGACCCAGTACTTC.

CDR3 nucleotides: TGTGCCAGCAGTTTGACAGGGGGCTCCTACGAGCAGTACTTC. This translates into CASSLTGGSYEQYF. The chain recombines TRBV28 with TRBJ2-7; the match to TRBD1 covers 9 bases. Germline CDR1 is MDHEN and CDR2 is SYDVKM. V trimming: 3 bases; J trimming: 0 bases; junction bases outside the gene matches: 0. The CDR3 spans 14 residues.

In nucleotides, the CDR3 is TGCGCCAGCAGCCTCGACAGGGGAACCAACGAGCAGTACTTC. Translated, it gives CASSLDRGTNEQYF. The J gene is TRBJ2-7, the V gene TRBV4-1; TRBD1 aligns across 8 bases. The CDR3 consists of 14 residues. Germline CDR1 reads MGHRA; CDR2 reads YSYEKL. V gave up 4 bases and J gave up 5 bases; unmatched junction bases: 7.

The rearrangement joins TRBV28 to TRBJ2-2; possibly TRBD1 or TRBD2 for D (6 bases each). Germline values: CDR1 MDHEN, CDR2 SYDVKM. The germline V and J ends were trimmed by 5 bases and 7 bases, with 11 bases remaining between them. The CDR3 is 13 amino acids. CDR3 bases: TGTGCCAGCAGTCCTAGGGGGGACGGGGAGCTGTTTTTT. As protein: CASSPRGDGELFF. The full variable domain, completed using reference TRBV28 and TRBJ2-2, is DVKVTQSSRYLVKRTGEKVFLECVQDMDHENMFWYRQDPGLGLRLIYFSYDVKMKEKGDIPEGYSVSREKKERFSLILESASTNQTSMYLCASSPRGDGELFFGEGSRLTVL.

This clone turned up a few times. V is TRBV9 and J is TRBJ2-3, with D possibly TRBD2 on 5 matching bases. CDR3 size: 15 residues. Germline CDR1 is SGDLS and CDR2 is YYNGEE. V shed 3 bases and J shed 0 bases, with 11 bases lying between them. CDR3 DNA sequence: TGTGCCAGCAGCGCCGACGGGGTGAGCACAGATACGCAGTATTTT. The encoded protein is CASSADGVSTDTQYF.

The J gene is TRBJ1-1, the V gene TRBV6-5, with unresolved D. The CDR3 sequence is 12 residues long. V lost 6 bases and J 0 bases, leaving 5 bases between the germline ends. CDR1 MNHEY and CDR2 SVGAGI come from the germline V gene. DNA for the CDR3: TGTGCCAGCAGCCCACTGAACACTGAAGCTTTCTTT. Translated: CASSPLNTEAFF.

The chain combines TRBV6-1 with TRBJ2-2; D is possibly TRBD1 (6 bases). V was pared by 0 bases and J by 5 bases, with 16 bases between. The CDR3 sequence is 17 residues long. The germline V gene encodes CDR1 MNHNS and CDR2 SASEGT. The CDR3 DNA sequence: TGTGCCAGCAGTGAAGCGGGGGCAGCTTGGGGTACCGGGGAGCTGTTTTTT. Its protein is CASSEAGAAWGTGELFF.

The V and J genes are TRBV4-1 and TRBJ2-3, with 11 bases lining up with TRBD1. This CDR3 comprises 17 residues. Trimming took 0 bases from V and 6 from J; bases not matched to a gene: 8. Per the germline V gene, CDR1 is MGHRA and CDR2 is YSYEKL. DNA of the CDR3: TGCGCCAGCAGCCAAGATCCCGGGACAGGGGGGTATGATACGCAGTATTTT. Residues: CASSQDPGTGGYDTQYF.

The J gene is TRBJ2-5, the V gene TRBV28; 16 positions match TRBD2. CDR1 and CDR2 (germline): MDHEN, SYDVKM. This CDR3 region has 17 residues. Trimming took 6 bases from V and 2 from J; bases not matched to a gene: 6. This chain's CDR3 is CASSLRGLAGGQETQYF. The CDR3 DNA follows: TGTGCCAGCAGCCTCCGGGGACTAGCGGGGGGGCAAGAGACCCAGTACTTC.

The chain is built from TRBV4-2 and TRBJ2-2, with D uncertain. Per germline, CDR1 LGHNA and CDR2 YNFKEQ. The CDR3 consists of 15 residues. The germline V and J ends were trimmed by 4 bases and 0 bases, with 9 bases remaining between them. The CDR3 sequence: CASSLDEANTGELFF. In DNA, the CDR3 is TGTGCCAGCAGCCTAGACGAGGCGAACACCGGGGAGCTGTTTTTT.

The chain uses TRBV9 and TRBJ2-7; D is uncertain. V lost 2 bases to trimming and J lost 5 bases, with 5 bases between them. The CDR3 has 11 residues. CDR1 is SGDLS, CDR2 YYNGEE, per germline. The CDR3 reads CASSVGNEQYF. CDR3 sequence (DNA): TGTGCCAGCAGCGTGGGTAACGAGCAGTACTTC. Full variable domain (rest looked up from reference TRBV9 and TRBJ2-7): DSGVTQTPKHLITATGQRVTLRCSPRSGDLSVYWYQQSLDQGLQFLIQYYNGEERAKGNILERFSAQQFPDLHSELNLSSLELGDSALYFCASSVGNEQYFGPGTRLTVT.

CDR3 nucleotide sequence: TGTGCCAGCAGCACCCGGACAGCTAGGGATACGCAGTATTTT. It yields the protein CASSTRTARDTQYF. The genes are TRBV13 and TRBJ2-3, with D tentatively TRBD1 (6 bases). Trimming took off 5 bases at V and 6 bases at J, with 15 bases between the two ends. The CDR3 is 14 residues long. The germline V gene has CDR1 PRHDT and CDR2 FYEKMQ (reference sequence).

The DNA of the CDR3 is TGTGCCAGCAGCTTAGGATCCAGGGTGACAGATACGCAGTATTTT. Its translation: CASSLGSRVTDTQYF. The chain couples TRBV7-8 to TRBJ2-3, with D possibly matching TRBD1 (5 bases). CDR1 is SGHVS and CDR2 is FQNEAQ in the germline V gene. V gave up 1 base and J gave up 3 bases, with 11 bases separating them. The CDR3 totals 15 residues.

The CDR3 DNA follows: TGTGCCTGGAGTGCACACCCGGCGGGGAAGGTTGCAGATACGCAGTATTTT. Residues: CAWSAHPAGKVADTQYF. V usage is TRBV30 and J usage is TRBJ2-3, with D maybe TRBD2 (6 bases). V dropped 1 base and J dropped 4 bases, with 21 bases sitting between them. This CDR3 has 17 amino acids. CDR1 is GTSNPN and CDR2 is SVGIG in the germline V gene (reference sequence).

This clone has just one count. V gene TRBV9 combines with J gene TRBJ2-2; the match to TRBD2 covers 7 bases. Germline lookup yields CDR1 SGDLS and CDR2 YYNGEE. V trimming: 3 bases; J trimming: 0 bases; junction bases outside the gene matches: 5. The CDR3 loop spans 16 amino acids. The CDR3 DNA sequence: TGTGCCAGCAGCGCAAGCGGGAATGCGAACACCGGGGAGCTGTTTTTT. It specifies CASSASGNANTGELFF.

This clone has just a few counts. J is TRBJ1-6 and V is TRBV28, with D perhaps matching TRBD1 (6 bases). CDR1 is MDHEN, CDR2 SYDVKM, per germline. The CDR3 contains 12 residues. The V end lost 5 bases, the J end lost 12 bases, and 11 bases lay between the germline ends. This CDR3 is CASSPPRGPLHF. The CDR3 bases are TGTGCCAGCAGTCCCCCCAGGGGACCCCTCCACTTT. Full variable domain (outside the CDR3, taken from reference TRBV28 and TRBJ1-6): DVKVTQSSRYLVKRTGEKVFLECVQDMDHENMFWYRQDPGLGLRLIYFSYDVKMKEKGDIPEGYSVSREKKERFSLILESASTNQTSMYLCASSPPRGPLHFGNGTRLTVT.

The V call is TRBV9, the J call TRBJ2-7; no firm D call. Germline CDR1 is SGDLS and CDR2 is YYNGEE. V dropped 0 bases and J dropped 1 base, with 5 bases sitting between them. This CDR3 has 13 residues. The CDR3 DNA reads as TGTGCCAGCAGCGTAGCGAGTTCCTACGAGCAGTACTTC. Translation: CASSVASSYEQYF.